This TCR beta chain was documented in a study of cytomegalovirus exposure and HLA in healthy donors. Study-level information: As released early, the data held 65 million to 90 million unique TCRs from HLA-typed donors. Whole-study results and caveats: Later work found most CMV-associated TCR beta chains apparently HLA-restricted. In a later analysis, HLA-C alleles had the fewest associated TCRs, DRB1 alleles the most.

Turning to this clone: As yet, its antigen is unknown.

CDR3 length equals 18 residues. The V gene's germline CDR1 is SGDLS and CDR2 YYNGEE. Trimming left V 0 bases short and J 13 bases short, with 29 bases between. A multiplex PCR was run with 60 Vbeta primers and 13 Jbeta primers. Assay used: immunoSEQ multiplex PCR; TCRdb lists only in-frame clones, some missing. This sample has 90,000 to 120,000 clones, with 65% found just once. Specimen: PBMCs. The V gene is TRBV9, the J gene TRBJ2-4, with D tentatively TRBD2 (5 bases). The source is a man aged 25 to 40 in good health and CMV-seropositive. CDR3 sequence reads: CASSVDLVRTYSLCLQYF. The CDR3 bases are TGTGCCAGCAGCGTAGACCTCGTCAGGACTTACAGCCTATGTCTGCAGTACTTC. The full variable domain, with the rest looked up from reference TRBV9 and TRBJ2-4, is DSGVTQTPKHLITATGQRVTLRCSPRSGDLSVYWYQQSLDQGLQFLIQYYNGEERAKGNILERFSAQQFPDLHSELNLSSLELGDSALYFCASSVDLVRTYSLCLQYFGAGTRLSVL.